The rows below give T cell receptor beta chains drawn from one sample of a study of OX40 agonist ivuxolimab in advanced cancers. Sequencing used immunoSEQ multiplex PCR; TCRdb keeps in-frame clones, though not all of them. The sample yields 68,000 or so clones, about 82% seen once. The sequencing here drew on CD4+ or CD8+ T cells sorted from blood, taken in a trial of the OX40 agonist ivuxolimab. The source of these receptors is an adult with an advanced solid tumor such as melanoma, head and neck, liver or kidney cancer. The CDR3 runs from the conserved cysteine through the conserved F or W. Fields, in order: CDR3 length, J gene, clone size, V gene, D gene, CDR3 protein, CDR3 DNA. A D gene is named only where the DNA matches it firmly. Only some rows state a clone size, as once, few, many or a class for expanded clones.

CDR3 length: 15
J gene: TRBJ1-2
clone size: few
V gene: TRBV27
D gene: -
CDR3 protein: CASSRDRTRAFGYTF
CDR3 DNA: TGTGCCAGCAGCCGCGACCGCACACGAGCGTTCGGCTACACCTTC

CDR3 length: 16
J gene: TRBJ1-5
clone size: -
V gene: TRBV28
D gene: -
CDR3 protein: CASRRDSSASNQPQHF
CDR3 DNA: TGTGCCAGCCGCCGGGACTCTTCCGCTAGCAATCAGCCCCAGCATTTT

CDR3 length: 15
J gene: TRBJ2-1
clone size: -
V gene: TRBV7-9
D gene: TRBD1
CDR3 protein: CASSSQGALDNEQFF
CDR3 DNA: TGTGCCAGCAGCTCTCAGGGGGCTTTGGACAATGAGCAGTTCTTC

CDR3 length: 15
J gene: TRBJ2-1
clone size: -
V gene: TRBV6-5
D gene: -
CDR3 protein: CASSYQPSNYNEQFF
CDR3 DNA: TGTGCCAGCAGTTACCAGCCCTCGAACTACAATGAGCAGTTCTTC

CDR3 length: 14
J gene: TRBJ1-4
clone size: -
V gene: TRBV4-2
D gene: -
CDR3 protein: CASSLGTQGEKLFF
CDR3 DNA: TGTGCCAGCAGCCTTGGGACGCAGGGGGAAAAACTGTTTTTT

CDR3 length: 14
J gene: TRBJ2-3
clone size: few
V gene: TRBV5-1
D gene: -
CDR3 protein: CASSSSGTLVSWYF
CDR3 DNA: TGCGCCAGCAGCTCGTCCGGGACCCTGGTTTCTTGGTATTTT

CDR3 length: 15
J gene: TRBJ2-3
clone size: -
V gene: TRBV29-1
D gene: TRBD1
CDR3 protein: CSVEDAGGGTDTQYF
CDR3 DNA: TGCAGCGTTGAAGATGCAGGGGGCGGCACAGATACGCAGTATTTT

CDR3 length: 15
J gene: TRBJ2-3
clone size: -
V gene: TRBV9
D gene: -
CDR3 protein: CASSVGWGGPDTQYF
CDR3 DNA: TGTGCCAGCAGCGTAGGCTGGGGCGGCCCAGATACGCAGTATTTT

CDR3 length: 14
J gene: TRBJ2-5
clone size: -
V gene: TRBV7-9
D gene: -
CDR3 protein: CASSQRQVGETQYF
CDR3 DNA: TGTGCCAGCAGCCAGCGACAGGTTGGGGAGACCCAGTACTTC

CDR3 length: 14
J gene: TRBJ2-7
clone size: -
V gene: TRBV7-2
D gene: TRBD2
CDR3 protein: CASSLGLADYEQYF
CDR3 DNA: TGTGCCAGCAGCTTAGGGCTAGCGGACTACGAGCAGTACTTC

CDR3 length: 17
J gene: TRBJ2-2
clone size: -
V gene: TRBV10-3
D gene: TRBD2
CDR3 protein: CAIRISGSFTNTGELFF
CDR3 DNA: TGTGCCATCAGGATTAGCGGGAGTTTTACGAACACCGGGGAGCTGTTTTTT

CDR3 length: 15
J gene: TRBJ2-7
clone size: -
V gene: TRBV6-1
D gene: -
CDR3 protein: CASSAGTPSSYEQYF
CDR3 DNA: TGTGCCAGCAGTGCCGGGACCCCGAGCTCCTACGAGCAGTACTTC

CDR3 length: 14
J gene: TRBJ2-5
clone size: -
V gene: TRBV2
D gene: TRBD1
CDR3 protein: CASRAGTGVETQYF
CDR3 DNA: TGTGCCAGCAGGGCCGGGACAGGGGTAGAGACCCAGTACTTC

CDR3 length: 16
J gene: TRBJ2-1
clone size: -
V gene: TRBV7-8
D gene: -
CDR3 protein: CASSLAVAMGHNEQFF
CDR3 DNA: TGTGCCAGCAGCTTAGCGGTGGCGATGGGCCACAATGAGCAGTTCTTC

CDR3 length: 14
J gene: TRBJ1-1
clone size: few
V gene: TRBV11-2
D gene: -
CDR3 protein: CASSLDYANTEAFF
CDR3 DNA: TGTGCCAGCAGCTTAGATTACGCGAACACTGAAGCTTTCTTT

CDR3 length: 15
J gene: TRBJ1-3
clone size: -
V gene: TRBV18
D gene: -
CDR3 protein: CASSPDGGSGNTIYF
CDR3 DNA: TGTGCCAGCTCACCAGACGGAGGGTCCGGAAACACCATATATTTT

CDR3 length: 17
J gene: TRBJ2-1
clone size: -
V gene: TRBV5-1
D gene: -
CDR3 protein: CASSLDGGHPASNEQFF
CDR3 DNA: TGCGCCAGCAGCTTGGACGGTGGTCACCCCGCCAGCAATGAGCAGTTCTTC

CDR3 length: 16
J gene: TRBJ2-2
clone size: -
V gene: TRBV28
D gene: TRBD1
CDR3 protein: CASSLTGQGNTGELFF
CDR3 DNA: TGTGCCAGCAGTCTCACGGGACAGGGTAACACCGGGGAGCTGTTTTTT

CDR3 length: 15
J gene: TRBJ2-2
clone size: -
V gene: TRBV5-4
D gene: TRBD2
CDR3 protein: CASRAGTSEAGELFF
CDR3 DNA: TGTGCCAGCAGAGCCGGGACTAGCGAAGCCGGGGAGCTGTTTTTT

CDR3 length: 17
J gene: TRBJ2-1
clone size: -
V gene: TRBV5-1
D gene: TRBD2
CDR3 protein: CASSGGLAGSSYNEQFF
CDR3 DNA: TGCGCCAGCAGCGGGGGACTAGCGGGTAGCTCCTACAATGAGCAGTTCTTC

CDR3 length: 16
J gene: TRBJ2-7
clone size: -
V gene: TRBV6-1
D gene: TRBD2
CDR3 protein: CASSGGLAGLAYEQYF
CDR3 DNA: TGTGCCAGCAGTGGAGGACTAGCCGGCCTTGCCTACGAGCAGTACTTC

CDR3 length: 14
J gene: TRBJ2-1
clone size: -
V gene: TRBV19
D gene: -
CDR3 protein: CASSRQSSYNEQFF
CDR3 DNA: TGTGCCAGTTCCCGACAGAGCTCCTACAATGAGCAGTTCTTC

CDR3 length: 16
J gene: TRBJ2-3
clone size: -
V gene: TRBV5-1
D gene: TRBD2
CDR3 protein: CASSRLAGGRKDTQYF
CDR3 DNA: TGCGCCAGCAGCAGGTTAGCGGGGGGCCGTAAAGATACGCAGTATTTT

CDR3 length: 12
J gene: TRBJ1-4
clone size: -
V gene: TRBV7-9
D gene: -
CDR3 protein: CASSWGGEKLFF
CDR3 DNA: TGTGCCAGCAGTTGGGGAGGAGAAAAACTGTTTTTT

CDR3 length: 14
J gene: TRBJ1-3
clone size: -
V gene: TRBV2
D gene: -
CDR3 protein: CASRTGSSGNTIYF
CDR3 DNA: TGTGCCAGCAGGACTGGGAGCTCTGGAAACACCATATATTTT

CDR3 length: 17
J gene: TRBJ2-7
clone size: -
V gene: TRBV27
D gene: TRBD2
CDR3 protein: CASSSILLSGGRGEQYF
CDR3 DNA: TGTGCCAGCAGTTCCATCCTCCTTAGCGGGGGGAGGGGCGAGCAGTACTTC

CDR3 length: 14
J gene: TRBJ2-7
clone size: -
V gene: TRBV19
D gene: TRBD1
CDR3 protein: CASSFGQGSLEQYF
CDR3 DNA: TGTGCCAGTAGTTTTGGACAGGGTTCCCTCGAGCAGTACTTC

CDR3 length: 14
J gene: TRBJ1-4
clone size: -
V gene: TRBV5-5
D gene: TRBD1
CDR3 protein: CASTLGTASEKLFF
CDR3 DNA: TGTGCCAGCACCTTGGGGACAGCCTCTGAAAAACTGTTTTTT

CDR3 length: 15
J gene: TRBJ1-2
clone size: -
V gene: TRBV19
D gene: TRBD1
CDR3 protein: CASSRQGAGGHGYTF
CDR3 DNA: TGTGCCAGTAGTAGACAGGGGGCAGGAGGTCATGGCTACACCTTC

CDR3 length: 13
J gene: TRBJ2-7
clone size: -
V gene: TRBV6-6
D gene: -
CDR3 protein: CASSYSNPPEQYF
CDR3 DNA: TGTGCCAGCAGTTACTCGAACCCGCCCGAGCAGTACTTC

CDR3 length: 15
J gene: TRBJ2-1
clone size: -
V gene: TRBV2
D gene: TRBD2
CDR3 protein: CASSPLAGGYNEQFF
CDR3 DNA: TGTGCCAGCAGCCCCCTAGCGGGGGGATACAATGAGCAGTTCTTC

CDR3 length: 15
J gene: TRBJ2-1
clone size: -
V gene: TRBV5-1
D gene: TRBD2
CDR3 protein: CASSLSLAGNNEQFF
CDR3 DNA: TGCGCCAGCAGCTTGAGTCTAGCGGGAAACAATGAGCAGTTCTTC

CDR3 length: 13
J gene: TRBJ1-1
clone size: once
V gene: TRBV2
D gene: -
CDR3 protein: CASSGQSNTEAFF
CDR3 DNA: TGTGCCAGCAGTGGACAATCGAACACTGAAGCTTTCTTT

CDR3 length: 15
J gene: TRBJ1-3
clone size: -
V gene: TRBV30
D gene: -
CDR3 protein: CAWSVPGTDGNTIYF
CDR3 DNA: TGTGCCTGGAGTGTACCAGGCACCGATGGAAACACCATATATTTT

CDR3 length: 11
J gene: TRBJ1-1
clone size: once
V gene: TRBV19
D gene: -
CDR3 protein: CASRTGTEAFF
CDR3 DNA: TGTGCCAGTAGGACCGGGACAGAAGCTTTCTTT

CDR3 length: 13
J gene: TRBJ2-7
clone size: -
V gene: TRBV30
D gene: -
CDR3 protein: CAWSKGNSYEQYF
CDR3 DNA: TGTGCCTGGAGTAAAGGAAACTCCTACGAGCAGTACTTC

CDR3 length: 15
J gene: TRBJ1-5
clone size: -
V gene: TRBV18
D gene: -
CDR3 protein: CASSERVPPNQPQHF
CDR3 DNA: TGTGCCAGCTCAGAGAGGGTTCCCCCCAATCAGCCCCAGCATTTT

CDR3 length: 18
J gene: TRBJ1-1
clone size: -
V gene: TRBV7-9
D gene: -
CDR3 protein: CASSLVAGQSPEGTEAFF
CDR3 DNA: TGTGCCAGCAGCTTAGTGGCCGGACAATCTCCAGAGGGCACTGAAGCTTTCTTT

CDR3 length: 13
J gene: TRBJ2-3
clone size: -
V gene: TRBV2
D gene: -
CDR3 protein: CASRDYGTDTQYF
CDR3 DNA: TGTGCCAGCAGGGACTACGGCACAGATACGCAGTATTTT

CDR3 length: 15
J gene: TRBJ2-1
clone size: -
V gene: TRBV23-1
D gene: -
CDR3 protein: CASSHDGDVGSEQFF
CDR3 DNA: TGCGCCAGCAGTCATGATGGGGACGTGGGAAGTGAGCAGTTCTTC

CDR3 length: 13
J gene: TRBJ2-1
clone size: -
V gene: TRBV5-4
D gene: -
CDR3 protein: CASGSGIYNEQFF
CDR3 DNA: TGTGCCAGCGGTAGCGGAATTTACAATGAGCAGTTCTTC

CDR3 length: 12
J gene: TRBJ1-1
clone size: -
V gene: TRBV6-5
D gene: TRBD1
CDR3 protein: CASSTGGTEAFF
CDR3 DNA: TGTGCCAGCAGTACAGGGGGCACTGAAGCTTTCTTT

CDR3 length: 14
J gene: TRBJ2-3
clone size: -
V gene: TRBV7-9
D gene: -
CDR3 protein: CASSSGTFTDTQYF
CDR3 DNA: TGTGCCAGCAGCTCGGGGACTTTCACAGATACGCAGTATTTT

CDR3 length: 20
J gene: TRBJ1-5
clone size: -
V gene: TRBV4-1
D gene: -
CDR3 protein: CASSQVLRTAVLDSNQPQHF
CDR3 DNA: TGCGCCAGCAGCCAAGTTCTTAGGACAGCCGTTTTGGACAGCAATCAGCCCCAGCATTTT

CDR3 length: 16
J gene: TRBJ2-5
clone size: -
V gene: TRBV7-2
D gene: TRBD1
CDR3 protein: CASSLSGDRDVGTQYF
CDR3 DNA: TGTGCCAGCAGCTTAAGTGGGGACAGGGACGTTGGGACCCAGTACTTC

CDR3 length: 14
J gene: TRBJ2-2
clone size: few
V gene: TRBV5-4
D gene: -
CDR3 protein: CASSTQPDTGELFF
CDR3 DNA: TGTGCCAGCAGCACACAACCCGACACCGGGGAGCTGTTTTTT

CDR3 length: 17
J gene: TRBJ2-7
clone size: -
V gene: TRBV5-5
D gene: TRBD2
CDR3 protein: CASSPRRLAGGHYEQYF
CDR3 DNA: TGTGCCAGCAGCCCCAGAAGACTAGCGGGAGGCCATTACGAGCAGTACTTC

CDR3 length: 16
J gene: TRBJ2-3
clone size: -
V gene: TRBV9
D gene: TRBD2
CDR3 protein: CASSVLAGGPVDTQYF
CDR3 DNA: TGTGCCAGCAGCGTTCTAGCGGGAGGGCCCGTGGATACGCAGTATTTT

CDR3 length: 17
J gene: TRBJ2-3
clone size: -
V gene: TRBV14
D gene: -
CDR3 protein: CASSQVGVFLSTDTQYF
CDR3 DNA: TGTGCCAGCAGCCAAGTGGGAGTCTTCTTAAGCACAGATACGCAGTATTTT

CDR3 length: 13
J gene: TRBJ1-1
clone size: -
V gene: TRBV11-3
D gene: -
CDR3 protein: CASSPGTQREAFF
CDR3 DNA: TGTGCCAGCAGTCCCGGGACGCAACGTGAAGCTTTCTTT

CDR3 length: 12
J gene: TRBJ2-5
clone size: -
V gene: TRBV25-1
D gene: TRBD2
CDR3 protein: CASSRTRETQYF
CDR3 DNA: TGTGCCAGCAGCCGGACTAGGGAGACCCAGTACTTC

CDR3 length: 13
J gene: TRBJ1-1
clone size: -
V gene: TRBV30
D gene: -
CDR3 protein: CAWSKGLDTEAFF
CDR3 DNA: TGTGCCTGGAGCAAGGGATTGGACACTGAAGCTTTCTTT

CDR3 length: 15
J gene: TRBJ2-1
clone size: -
V gene: TRBV27
D gene: TRBD2
CDR3 protein: CASSRISGAPNEQFF
CDR3 DNA: TGTGCCAGCAGTCGAATTAGCGGGGCTCCCAATGAGCAGTTCTTC

CDR3 length: 15
J gene: TRBJ2-3
clone size: -
V gene: TRBV18
D gene: -
CDR3 protein: CASSPPATRTDTQYF
CDR3 DNA: TGTGCCAGCTCACCACCGGCCACGCGCACAGATACGCAGTATTTT

CDR3 length: 16
J gene: TRBJ2-1
clone size: -
V gene: TRBV11-1
D gene: TRBD2
CDR3 protein: CASSLGRSGLYNEQFF
CDR3 DNA: TGTGCCAGCAGCTTAGGTCGTAGCGGGTTATACAATGAGCAGTTCTTC

CDR3 length: 15
J gene: TRBJ1-5
clone size: -
V gene: TRBV6-6
D gene: -
CDR3 protein: CASSDSQRRNQPQHF
CDR3 DNA: TGTGCCAGCTCGGACTCCCAACGGCGCAATCAGCCCCAGCATTTT

CDR3 length: 13
J gene: TRBJ1-3
clone size: few
V gene: TRBV5-6
D gene: -
CDR3 protein: CASSLAAGNTIYF
CDR3 DNA: TGTGCCAGCAGCTTGGCCGCTGGAAACACCATATATTTT

CDR3 length: 15
J gene: TRBJ2-1
clone size: -
V gene: TRBV2
D gene: -
CDR3 protein: CASSDLGAPYNEQFF
CDR3 DNA: TGTGCCAGCAGTGATCTTGGGGCCCCCTACAATGAGCAGTTCTTC